These 12 T cell receptor beta chains were all obtained from the same sample, sequenced in a study of cytomegalovirus exposure and HLA in healthy donors. Primers for the PCR totalled 60 Vbeta and 13 Jbeta. TCRdb keeps only in-frame clones here, not all; method: immunoSEQ multiplex PCR. Of tens of thousands of clones listed, about 80% are singletons. The sample taken for sequencing was PBMCs. These receptors came from a female donor in good health and CMV-seronegative.

V usage is TRBV4-1 and J usage is TRBJ2-2; 9 bases match TRBD2. V was clipped by 4 bases and J by 2 bases; unmatched bases: 5. The CDR3 length is 16 residues. Germline-derived CDR1 and CDR2 are MGHRA and YSYEKL. CDR3 amino acids: CASSLGLALNTGELFF. The CDR3 bases are TGCGCCAGCAGCCTAGGACTAGCGTTAAACACCGGGGAGCTGTTTTTT.

This rearrangement joins TRBV5-1 to TRBJ2-7, with a weak D call TRBD2 (5 bases). The V and J ends lost 0 bases and 2 bases respectively, with 6 bases between them. This CDR3 region has 13 residues. In germline, CDR1 is SGHRS, CDR2 YFSETQ. CDR3 DNA sequence: TGCGCCAGCAGCTTGGACGGGACCTACGAGCAGTACTTC. This translates into CASSLDGTYEQYF.

There are a few counts of this clone. V usage is TRBV14 and J usage is TRBJ1-1; 7 nucleotides line up with TRBD1. The CDR3 consists of 13 residues. Germline CDR1 is SGHDN and CDR2 is FVKESK. The V segment lost 3 bases and the J segment 6 bases; nucleotides outside the gene matches: 4. CDR3 sequence (DNA): TGTGCCAGCAGCCAGTGGACAGGTGCTGAAGCTTTCTTT. Translation gives CASSQWTGAEAFF.

The chain is built from TRBV4-2 and TRBJ2-3; 7 bases are shared with TRBD1. The germline CDR1 and CDR2 sequences are LGHNA and YNFKEQ. The CDR3 has 15 residues. J gave up 6 bases and V 4 bases, and 10 bases lay outside the gene matches. The CDR3: CASSLGGGWMDTQYF. The CDR3 DNA is TGTGCCAGCAGCCTAGGGGGCGGCTGGATGGATACGCAGTATTTT.

V gene TRBV25-1 combines with J gene TRBJ1-4, with D maybe TRBD1 (6 bases). Germline V CDR1 and CDR2: MGHDK, SYGVNS. The CDR3 loop spans 16 amino acids. The V end lost 2 bases, the J end lost 5 bases, and 15 bases lay between the germline ends. CDR3 bases: TGTGCCAGCAGTGAAACCACCTGGACAGAAAATGAAAAACTGTTTTTT. Protein sequence: CASSETTWTENEKLFF.

The chain combines TRBV28 with TRBJ1-6; D is undetermined. Looked up from germline, CDR1 is MDHEN and CDR2 is SYDVKM. The CDR3 is made up of 14 amino acids. The V gene lost 7 bases and the J gene lost 0 bases, with 7 bases spanning the gap. The CDR3 reads CASIFSSYNSPLHF. The CDR3 coding sequence is TGTGCCAGCATTTTTAGCTCCTATAATTCACCCCTCCACTTT.

The V call is TRBV28, the J call TRBJ1-5; D remains ambiguous. This CDR3 is built from 15 residues. In germline, CDR1 is MDHEN, CDR2 SYDVKM. V was cut by 3 bases and J by 9 bases, with 18 bases left in between. This chain's CDR3 is CASSFTSQQRRPQHF. The CDR3 region has the DNA TGTGCCAGCAGTTTTACGTCACAGCAACGACGGCCCCAGCATTTT.

The chain employs TRBV5-1 and TRBJ2-3; no clear D gene. The CDR3 runs to 14 residues. Per the germline V gene, CDR1 is SGHRS and CDR2 is YFSETQ. Between the trimmed V and J ends, which lost 4 bases and 0 bases, there was a span of 9 bases. CDR3 DNA sequence: TGCGCCAGCAGCCCCCGCGGTAGCACAGATACGCAGTATTTT. Translated, it gives CASSPRGSTDTQYF.

J is TRBJ2-7 and V is TRBV7-9; 7 bases are shared with TRBD1. The junction had 3 bases not matched to a gene; V was cut back by 5 bases and J by 2 bases. This CDR3 contains 13 residues. Germline V gene lookup returns CDR1 SEHNR and CDR2 FQNEAQ (reference sequence). CDR3 nucleotide sequence: TGTGCCAGCAGCCCCAGGGGGACCTACGAGCAGTACTTC. Translation: CASSPRGTYEQYF.

CDR3 sequence reads: CASSLVARATGFTKNIQYF. The CDR3 nucleotides are TGTGCCAGCAGCTTAGTGGCTAGGGCCACAGGGTTTACCAAAAACATTCAGTACTTC. The V and J genes are TRBV13 and TRBJ2-4; possibly TRBD1 for D (6 bases). CDR1 and CDR2 from the germline V gene are PRHDT and FYEKMQ (reference sequence). The V gene lost 1 base and the J gene lost 2 bases, with 21 bases spanning the gap. CDR3 size: 19 residues.

This sequence joins TRBV30 and TRBJ1-1; D remains ambiguous. Germline V lookup: CDR1 GTSNPN, CDR2 SVGIG (reference sequence). V was shortened by 0 bases and J by 4 bases, with 12 bases between the two germline ends. The CDR3 is 14 amino acids. The chain's CDR3 is CAWSVGGHGTEAFF. The CDR3 region has the DNA TGTGCCTGGAGTGTAGGAGGGCATGGCACTGAAGCTTTCTTT.

This clone has more than one count but fewer than ten. This chain joins TRBV10-1 and TRBJ2-7; D perhaps matches TRBD1 (5 bases). Between the trimmed V and J ends, which lost 3 bases and 3 bases, there was a span of 9 bases. Germline V lookup: CDR1 WNHNN, CDR2 SYGVQD (reference sequence). The CDR3 extends over 13 amino acids. The CDR3 is CASSEGAGYEQYF. The CDR3 bases are TGCGCCAGCAGTGAAGGGGCAGGCTACGAGCAGTACTTC.